Listed below are T cell receptor beta chains from one sample, sequenced in a study of blood T cell repertoires in COVID-19. The protocol was immunoSEQ multiplex PCR, while the TCRdb copy is restricted to in-frame clones and leaves out a portion. Of tens of thousands of clones listed, 80% are singletons. The material sequenced was peripheral blood. All receptors come from an elderly woman with active or convalescent COVID-19. Both conserved end residues are part of each CDR3. Each record gives: CDR3 length, V gene, J gene, clone size, D gene, CDR3 protein, CDR3 DNA. A D gene is named only where the DNA matches it firmly. Expanded clones are given a class, and other clones once, few, many or no size at all.

len: 15; v_gene: TRBV7-3; j_gene: TRBJ2-5; abundance: .; d_gene: .; CDR3aa: CASSLTSGLGETQYF; CDR3nt: TGTGCCAGCAGCTTAACGTCAGGGTTGGGAGAGACCCAGTACTTC
len: 15; v_gene: TRBV6-5; j_gene: TRBJ1-1; abundance: .; d_gene: TRBD1; CDR3aa: CASSRTGAHITEAFF; CDR3nt: TGTGCCAGCAGTCGAACAGGGGCTCATATAACTGAAGCTTTCTTT
len: 14; v_gene: TRBV5-1; j_gene: TRBJ2-1; abundance: .; d_gene: .; CDR3aa: CASSFGQSYNEQFF; CDR3nt: TGCGCCAGCAGCTTTGGACAGTCCTACAATGAGCAGTTCTTC
len: 15; v_gene: TRBV5-5; j_gene: TRBJ2-7; abundance: .; d_gene: TRBD2; CDR3aa: CASSLSLAGSYEQYF; CDR3nt: TGTGCCAGCAGCTTGTCCCTAGCGGGCTCCTACGAGCAGTACTTC
len: 16; v_gene: TRBV28; j_gene: TRBJ2-3; abundance: .; d_gene: .; CDR3aa: CASSLSGDVSTDTQYF; CDR3nt: TGTGCCAGCAGTTTATCAGGGGACGTTAGCACAGATACGCAGTATTTT
len: 15; v_gene: TRBV5-6; j_gene: TRBJ2-1; abundance: .; d_gene: TRBD1; CDR3aa: CASSLDRGGYNEQFF; CDR3nt: TGTGCCAGCAGCCTCGACAGGGGGGGATACAATGAGCAGTTCTTC
len: 15; v_gene: TRBV30; j_gene: TRBJ2-3; abundance: .; d_gene: TRBD2; CDR3aa: CAWDTSGRAGDTQYF; CDR3nt: TGTGCCTGGGACACTAGCGGGAGGGCCGGGGATACGCAGTATTTT
len: 16; v_gene: TRBV6-2/TRBV6-3; j_gene: TRBJ1-2; abundance: .; d_gene: .; CDR3aa: CASSYYGGGPTYGYTF; CDR3nt: TGTGCCAGCAGTTACTACGGGGGGGGACCGACTTATGGCTACACCTTC
len: 13; v_gene: TRBV11-2; j_gene: TRBJ2-1; abundance: .; d_gene: .; CDR3aa: CASSPSPGNEQFF; CDR3nt: TGTGCCAGCAGCCCCTCCCCAGGGAATGAGCAGTTCTTC
len: 15; v_gene: TRBV6-5; j_gene: TRBJ2-1; abundance: .; d_gene: TRBD2; CDR3aa: CASRSLAGAYNEQFF; CDR3nt: TGTGCCAGCAGATCGCTAGCGGGGGCTTACAATGAGCAGTTCTTC
len: 17; v_gene: TRBV29-1; j_gene: TRBJ2-5; abundance: once; d_gene: TRBD2; CDR3aa: CSVKLGPSGGARETQYF; CDR3nt: TGCAGCGTTAAGTTGGGACCTAGCGGGGGGGCCAGGGAGACCCAGTACTTC
len: 15; v_gene: TRBV3-1/TRBV3-2; j_gene: TRBJ1-3; abundance: .; d_gene: .; CDR3aa: CASSQTTLPGNTIYF; CDR3nt: TGTGCCAGCAGCCAGACTACCCTTCCGGGAAACACCATATATTTT
len: 13; v_gene: TRBV29-1; j_gene: TRBJ1-1; abundance: once; d_gene: .; CDR3aa: CSVLGQGGAEAFF; CDR3nt: TGCAGCGTCCTCGGGCAGGGTGGTGCTGAAGCTTTCTTT
len: 13; v_gene: TRBV6-5; j_gene: TRBJ1-1; abundance: .; d_gene: .; CDR3aa: CASSSQVNTEAFF; CDR3nt: TGTGCCAGCAGTTCACAGGTGAACACTGAAGCTTTCTTT
len: 12; v_gene: TRBV27; j_gene: TRBJ2-3; abundance: .; d_gene: .; CDR3aa: CASSYSAGTQYF; CDR3nt: TGTGCCAGCAGTTATTCTGCGGGGACGCAGTATTTT
len: 13; v_gene: TRBV6-5; j_gene: TRBJ1-5; abundance: .; d_gene: TRBD1; CDR3aa: CASDRDSNQPQHF; CDR3nt: TGTGCCAGCGACAGGGATAGCAATCAGCCCCAGCATTTT
len: 15; v_gene: TRBV2; j_gene: TRBJ1-6; abundance: .; d_gene: TRBD1; CDR3aa: CASSEQGAGNSPLHF; CDR3nt: TGTGCCAGCAGCGAACAGGGGGCCGGGAATTCACCCCTCCACTTT
len: 15; v_gene: TRBV24-1; j_gene: TRBJ2-7; abundance: .; d_gene: .; CDR3aa: CATPQDGKAHYEQYF; CDR3nt: TGTGCCACCCCACAAGACGGGAAAGCGCACTACGAGCAGTACTTC
len: 11; v_gene: TRBV12-3/TRBV12-4; j_gene: TRBJ2-5; abundance: once; d_gene: .; CDR3aa: CASSSSETQYF; CDR3nt: TGTGCCAGCAGTTCCTCGGAGACCCAGTACTTC
len: 17; v_gene: TRBV4-3; j_gene: TRBJ2-1; abundance: .; d_gene: TRBD2; CDR3aa: CASSQDRTSGGVNEQFF; CDR3nt: TGCGCCAGCAGCCAAGATCGGACTAGCGGGGGAGTTAATGAGCAGTTCTTC
len: 16; v_gene: TRBV28; j_gene: TRBJ1-2; abundance: .; d_gene: TRBD1; CDR3aa: CASRLHTGGGLDGYTF; CDR3nt: TGTGCCAGCAGACTCCACACAGGGGGCGGTTTAGATGGCTACACCTTC
len: 15; v_gene: TRBV24-1; j_gene: TRBJ2-1; abundance: .; d_gene: TRBD1; CDR3aa: CATSDVTGGYNEQFF; CDR3nt: TGTGCCACCAGTGATGTGACAGGGGGGTACAATGAGCAGTTCTTC
len: 17; v_gene: TRBV11-3; j_gene: TRBJ1-4; abundance: .; d_gene: .; CDR3aa: CASSSKRGGGSSEKLFF; CDR3nt: TGTGCCAGCAGCTCCAAAAGGGGAGGGGGTAGTAGTGAAAAACTGTTTTTT
len: 12; v_gene: TRBV12-3/TRBV12-4; j_gene: TRBJ1-1; abundance: once; d_gene: .; CDR3aa: CASNSYNAEAFF; CDR3nt: TGTGCCAGCAATTCTTACAATGCTGAAGCTTTCTTT
len: 16; v_gene: TRBV7-9; j_gene: TRBJ2-2; abundance: .; d_gene: .; CDR3aa: CASSLAGTPLTGELFF; CDR3nt: TGTGCCAGCAGCTTAGCAGGGACTCCTCTCACCGGGGAGCTGTTTTTT
len: 15; v_gene: TRBV19; j_gene: TRBJ1-2; abundance: .; d_gene: .; CDR3aa: CASSGELGVRYGYTF; CDR3nt: TGTGCCAGTAGTGGTGAATTGGGAGTCAGATATGGCTACACCTTC
len: 14; v_gene: TRBV2; j_gene: TRBJ2-7; abundance: .; d_gene: TRBD1; CDR3aa: CASRQQGISYEQYF; CDR3nt: TGTGCCAGCAGACAACAGGGGATATCCTACGAGCAGTACTTC
len: 13; v_gene: TRBV7-2; j_gene: TRBJ2-1; abundance: .; d_gene: TRBD1; CDR3aa: CAHMTGVNNEQFF; CDR3nt: TGTGCCCACATGACAGGGGTCAACAATGAGCAGTTCTTC
len: 15; v_gene: TRBV9; j_gene: TRBJ2-2; abundance: .; d_gene: .; CDR3aa: CASSRQGFNAGELFF; CDR3nt: TGTGCCAGCAGCAGGCAGGGGTTTAATGCCGGGGAGCTGTTTTTT
len: 13; v_gene: TRBV3-1/TRBV3-2; j_gene: TRBJ2-3; abundance: few; d_gene: .; CDR3aa: CASSQGGTDTQYF; CDR3nt: TGTGCCAGCAGCCAAGGAGGCACAGATACGCAGTATTTT
len: 14; v_gene: TRBV18; j_gene: TRBJ1-4; abundance: few; d_gene: TRBD1; CDR3aa: CASSSWGQGEKLFF; CDR3nt: TGTGCCAGCTCGTCGTGGGGACAGGGGGAAAAACTGTTTTTT
len: 18; v_gene: TRBV5-5; j_gene: TRBJ1-4; abundance: .; d_gene: TRBD1; CDR3aa: CASSLAGTGADAEEKLFF; CDR3nt: TGTGCCAGCAGCTTGGCCGGGACAGGAGCTGACGCCGAAGAAAAACTGTTTTTT
len: 19; v_gene: TRBV7-8; j_gene: TRBJ2-1; abundance: once; d_gene: TRBD2; CDR3aa: CASSQNALAGATSYNEQFF; CDR3nt: TGTGCCAGCAGCCAGAACGCGTTAGCGGGGGCCACCTCCTACAATGAGCAGTTCTTC
len: 14; v_gene: TRBV19; j_gene: TRBJ1-4; abundance: .; d_gene: TRBD1; CDR3aa: CASSMGQVGEKLFF; CDR3nt: TGTGCCAGTAGTATGGGACAGGTGGGCGAAAAACTGTTTTTT
len: 17; v_gene: TRBV4-1; j_gene: TRBJ2-3; abundance: .; d_gene: .; CDR3aa: CASSQDWAVPGTDTQYF; CDR3nt: TGCGCCAGCAGCCAAGATTGGGCTGTCCCTGGCACAGATACGCAGTATTTT
len: 15; v_gene: TRBV9; j_gene: TRBJ2-3; abundance: once; d_gene: .; CDR3aa: CASSVVAGSTDTQYF; CDR3nt: TGTGCCAGCAGCGTAGTGGCAGGGAGCACAGATACGCAGTATTTT
len: 15; v_gene: TRBV6-6; j_gene: TRBJ2-1; abundance: .; d_gene: TRBD2; CDR3aa: CASSPGTRAYNEQFF; CDR3nt: TGTGCCAGCAGTCCCGGGACTAGGGCTTACAATGAGCAGTTCTTC
len: 15; v_gene: TRBV6-5; j_gene: TRBJ2-7; abundance: .; d_gene: TRBD2; CDR3aa: CASSYSSSGSREQYF; CDR3nt: TGTGCCAGCAGTTACTCGTCTAGCGGGAGTCGCGAGCAGTACTTC
len: 16; v_gene: TRBV27; j_gene: TRBJ1-3; abundance: .; d_gene: .; CDR3aa: CASSLSIPRSGNTIYF; CDR3nt: TGTGCCAGCAGTTTATCGATACCGCGCTCTGGAAACACCATATATTTT
len: 17; v_gene: TRBV27; j_gene: TRBJ2-6; abundance: .; d_gene: .; CDR3aa: CASSSPGITSGANVLTF; CDR3nt: TGTGCCAGCAGTTCCCCGGGGATAACCTCTGGGGCCAACGTCCTGACTTTC
len: 12; v_gene: TRBV12-3/TRBV12-4; j_gene: TRBJ1-2; abundance: .; d_gene: TRBD1; CDR3aa: CASSTGGRGYTF; CDR3nt: TGTGCCAGCAGCACAGGGGGCCGTGGCTACACCTTC
len: 15; v_gene: TRBV19; j_gene: TRBJ1-6; abundance: .; d_gene: TRBD1; CDR3aa: CASRPDRGVVSPLHF; CDR3nt: TGTGCCAGTAGGCCCGACAGGGGGGTAGTCTCACCCCTCCACTTT
len: 11; v_gene: TRBV30; j_gene: TRBJ2-7; abundance: .; d_gene: .; CDR3aa: CAWTQSYEQYF; CDR3nt: TGTGCCTGGACGCAGTCCTACGAGCAGTACTTC